These 20 T cell receptor beta chains originate from one sample sequenced in a study of T cell responses to AZD1222 COVID-19 vaccine. The method was immunoSEQ multiplex PCR; TCRdb's version includes in-frame clones alone and lacks a portion of them. Counted here are 150,000 to 200,000 clones, 88% occurring once; the ten biggest clones make up roughly 27%. Sequenced here: peripheral blood, sampled 28 days after the second AZD1222 dose. All receptors derive from an adult who received the AZD1222 COVID-19 vaccine.

This rearrangement joins TRBV4-2 to TRBJ2-7; D not resolved. Trimming cost V 0 bases and J 3 bases, with 21 bases left between them. Germline lookup yields CDR1 LGHNA and CDR2 YNFKEQ. The CDR3 runs 18 residues. The CDR3 is CASSQENRLGLLRYEQYF. As DNA, the CDR3 is TGTGCCAGCAGCCAAGAAAATAGGCTTGGCCTCCTGCGCTACGAGCAGTACTTC.

This sequence joins TRBV9 and TRBJ1-1; TRBD1 is a possible D gene (5 bases). V lost 4 bases and J 10 bases, leaving 29 bases between the germline ends. Per germline, CDR1 SGDLS and CDR2 YYNGEE. This CDR3 comprises 17 residues. The CDR3 DNA sequence: TGTGCCAGCAGCTCATCCTCTCGGGCAGGGAAAGATCTCAGAGCTTTCTTT. This translates into CASSSSSRAGKDLRAFF.

The V call is TRBV7-9, the J call TRBJ2-1; 11 positions agree with TRBD2. CDR1 SEHNR and CDR2 FQNEAQ come from the germline V gene (reference sequence). V was clipped by 5 bases and J by 3 bases; unmatched bases: 9. The length of the CDR3 is 17 residues. In nucleotides, the CDR3 is TGTGCCAGCAGCCCTAGATGGGGGACTAGCGGCTACAATGAGCAGTTCTTC. Residues: CASSPRWGTSGYNEQFF.

The CDR3 sequence is CASSQEPPDRANTGELFF. CDR3 DNA: TGCGCCAGCAGCCAAGAGCCCCCGGACAGGGCGAACACCGGGGAGCTGTTTTTT. The chain couples TRBV4-3 to TRBJ2-2, with 8 bases identical to TRBD1. This CDR3 contains 18 residues. The V and J ends lost 0 bases and 0 bases, in that order; junction bases with no gene match: 6. From germline, CDR1 is LGHNA and CDR2 YSLEER.

The chain is built from TRBV5-1 and TRBJ2-7; no clear D gene. The CDR3 loop spans 12 amino acids. Trimming removed 0 bases from V and 8 bases from J, with 9 bases in between. Looked up from germline, CDR1 is SGHRS and CDR2 is YFSETQ. The DNA of the CDR3 is TGCGCCAGCAGCTTGGGACCGAACCAGCAGTACTTC. Protein sequence: CASSLGPNQQYF.

The rearrangement joins TRBV5-1 to TRBJ2-1, with 8 positions matching TRBD2. The length of the CDR3 is 15 residues. The germline gives CDR1 SGHRS, CDR2 YFSETQ. V shed 2 bases, J shed 8 bases, and the junction held 9 bases outside the gene matches. Here the CDR3 DNA reads TGCGCCAGCAGCTTAGCGGGAGTAAATTCTCATGAGCAGTTCTTC. It translates to CASSLAGVNSHEQFF.

DNA of the CDR3: TGCGCCAGCAGCCAACTAGCGGGACGGGAGACCCAGTACTTC. It yields the protein CASSQLAGRETQYF. The chain links TRBV4-1 to TRBJ2-5; 9 bases fit TRBD2. V lost 2 bases, J lost 5 bases, and 3 bases stayed unmatched. The CDR3 runs to 14 residues. CDR1 and CDR2 (germline): MGHRA, YSYEKL.

The chain joins TRBV5-4 to TRBJ1-5; a possible D gene is TRBD1 (5 bases). Germline V gene lookup returns CDR1 SGHNT and CDR2 YYREEE (reference sequence). CDR3 length: 15 residues. The ends were cut back, 0 bases at V and 2 bases at J, with 9 bases in the middle. CDR3 sequence (DNA): TGTGCCAGCAGCTTGGGGGGCCCAGGCAATCAGCCCCAGCATTTT. Translated, it gives CASSLGGPGNQPQHF.

The chain recombines TRBV12-5 with TRBJ2-1; TRBD1 aligns across 9 bases. The ends lost 7 bases at V and 4 bases at J; junction bases unmatched: 5. This CDR3 is built from 14 residues. In germline, CDR1 is LGHNT, CDR2 FRNRAP. CDR3 sequence: CASVPGQGYNEQFF. DNA of the CDR3: TGTGCTAGTGTTCCGGGACAGGGTTACAATGAGCAGTTCTTC. Combining the CDR3 with reference TRBV12-5 and TRBJ2-1 gives the whole variable domain DARVTQTPRHKVTEMGQEVTMRCQPILGHNTVFWYRQTMMQGLELLAYFRNRAPLDDSGMPKDRFSAEMPDATLATLKIQPSEPRDSAVYFCASVPGQGYNEQFFGPGTRLTVL.

V usage is TRBV19 and J usage is TRBJ2-3, with D possibly being TRBD1 or TRBD2 (5 bases each). CDR1 is LNHDA and CDR2 is SQIVND in the germline V gene (reference sequence). The CDR3 has 15 amino acids. V was cut by 3 bases and J by 6 bases, with 16 bases left in between. The CDR3 is CASSMGTAGLDTQYF. CDR3 sequence (DNA): TGTGCCAGTAGTATGGGGACGGCTGGCCTGGATACGCAGTATTTT.

This clone was counted a single time. The rearrangement joins TRBV6-5 to TRBJ2-7; tentatively, D is TRBD1 or TRBD2 (5 bases each). CDR1 is MNHEY and CDR2 is SVGAGI in the germline V gene. The CDR3 length is 13 residues. Between the trimmed V and J ends, which lost 11 bases and 6 bases, there was a span of 20 bases. This CDR3 reads CAGSLGTKVEQYF. In nucleotides, the CDR3 is TGTGCCGGATCCCTAGGGACGAAGGTCGAGCAGTACTTC.

The DNA of the CDR3 is TGTGCCAGCAGTTACGGAGGCAGCGGGGAGCTGTTTTTT. It codes for CASSYGGSGELFF. The chain recombines TRBV6-5 with TRBJ2-2, with D maybe TRBD2 (5 bases). The CDR3 length is 13 residues. The V end was cut by 2 bases, the J end by 7 bases, with 8 bases between. Germline loops: CDR1 MNHEY, CDR2 SVGAGI.

J is TRBJ2-5 and V is TRBV11-1; D remains unclear. This CDR3 has 13 amino acids. V was clipped by 5 bases and J by 5 bases, with 12 bases between them. Germline V gene lookup returns CDR1 SGHAT and CDR2 FQDESV (reference sequence). This CDR3 reads CASSQQPRETQYF. The CDR3 DNA reads as TGTGCCAGCAGCCAGCAGCCCAGGGAGACCCAGTACTTC.

The rearrangement uses TRBV6-2 or TRBV6-3 and TRBJ2-1, with D possibly being TRBD2 (6 bases). V was trimmed by 5 bases and J by 3 bases, leaving 11 bases between them. The germline CDR1 and CDR2 sequences are MNHEY and SVGEGT. This CDR3 has 14 amino acids. CDR3 DNA: TGTGCCAGCAGTGATAGCGGAAGCTACAATGAGCAGTTCTTC. Translation gives CASSDSGSYNEQFF.

J is TRBJ2-7 and V is TRBV28; D is ambiguous. Germline CDR1 and CDR2: MDHEN and SYDVKM. The CDR3 is made up of 15 amino acids. V was shortened by 5 bases and J by 2 bases, with 16 bases between the two germline ends. The DNA of the CDR3 is TGTGCCAGCAGTACACCCATTGCAGGCGCCTACGAGCAGTACTTC. This translates into CASSTPIAGAYEQYF.

This chain connects TRBV7-9 to TRBJ1-5, with a tentative D call TRBD1 (5 bases). Trimming pared 3 bases from V and 3 bases from J, leaving 6 bases between. This CDR3 contains 13 residues. Looked up from germline, CDR1 is SEHNR and CDR2 is FQNEAQ (reference sequence). CDR3 nucleotides: TGTGCCAGCAGCTTCAGGGACAATCAGCCCCAGCATTTT. This sequence encodes CASSFRDNQPQHF.

The chain uses TRBV30 and TRBJ1-2; 7 positions agree with TRBD1. The CDR3 is made up of 13 amino acids. CDR1 GTSNPN and CDR2 SVGIG come from the germline V gene (reference sequence). Germline trimming cut 1 base from V and 6 bases from J; bases unmatched to any gene: 5. Here the CDR3 DNA reads TGTGCCTGGAGTGCAAAACAGGGGCATGGCTACACCTTC. This sequence encodes CAWSAKQGHGYTF. Supplemented by reference TRBV30 and TRBJ1-2, the full variable domain reads SQTIHQWPATLVQPVGSPLSLECTVEGTSNPNLYWYRQAAGRGLQLLFYSVGIGQISSEVPQNLSASRPQDRQFILSSKKLLLSDSGFYLCAWSAKQGHGYTFGSGTRLTVV.

The chain couples TRBV6-2 or TRBV6-3 to TRBJ2-6; the D is unclear. V lost 6 bases to trimming and J lost 3 bases, with 6 bases between them. The germline V gene encodes CDR1 MNHEY and CDR2 SVGEGT. This CDR3 region has 13 residues. The CDR3 DNA reads as TGTGCCAGCAGACCTGATGGGGCCAACGTCCTGACTTTC. It codes for CASRPDGANVLTF.

The CDR3 nucleotides are TGTGCCAGCAGTTTCGGGGGGAGCAACACCGGGGAGCTGTTTTTT. Amino acid sequence: CASSFGGSNTGELFF. The J gene is TRBJ2-2, the V gene TRBV27; 7 bases match TRBD2. Looked up from germline, CDR1 is MNHEY and CDR2 is SMNVEV (reference sequence). V dropped 3 bases and J dropped 2; count of bases not matched to a gene: 3. The CDR3 loop spans 15 amino acids.

The chain couples TRBV2 to TRBJ2-2; 7 nucleotides agree with TRBD2. V shed 0 bases, J shed 7 bases, and the junction held 2 bases outside the gene matches. Per germline, CDR1 SNHLY and CDR2 FYNNEI. The CDR3 consists of 14 residues. This chain's CDR3 is CASSEAWGGGELFF. In DNA form, the CDR3 reads TGTGCCAGCAGTGAAGCTTGGGGGGGCGGGGAGCTGTTTTTT.